This entry lists 7 T cell receptor beta chains sequenced from one sample in a study of CD8+CD57+ T cells in acquired aplastic anemia. Profiling of TCR beta VDJ combinations and CDR3 sequences used genomic DNA as template. Each CDR3 protein is one row after TCRdb ran MiXCR on the reads. The table has about 58,000 distinct CDR3 sequences, approximately 50% seen once. Sequenced patients had shown CD8+CD57+ cell expansion by flow cytometry. Sequenced sample: sorted CD4+, CD8+, or CD8+CD57+ T cells (not recorded which) from PBMCs. The receptors come from a human donor with aplastic anemia.

V usage is TRBV19 and J usage is TRBJ2-7, with 8 bases aligning to TRBD2. The CDR3 length is 14 residues. Losses at the gene ends were 10 bases for V and 3 bases for J; bases not matched to a gene: 11. Germline assignment: CDR1 LNHDA and CDR2 SQIVND (reference sequence). CDR3 sequence: CATREGWVRYEQYF. The CDR3 DNA sequence: TGTGCCACTCGGGAGGGGTGGGTACGCTACGAGCAGTACTTC. Looking up the rest from reference TRBV19 and TRBJ2-7 gives the full variable domain: DGGITQSPKYLFRKEGQNVTLSCEQNLNHDAMYWYRQDPGQGLRLIYYSQIVNDFQKGDIAEGYSVSREKKESFPLTVTSAQKNPTAFYLCATREGWVRYEQYFGPGTRLTVT.

V and J are TRBV10-3 and TRBJ2-1; 9 bases align to TRBD1. J gave up 6 bases and V 8 bases, and 8 bases lay outside the gene matches. The CDR3 covers 14 residues. Germline V gene data show CDR1 as ENHRY and CDR2 as SYGVKD. The CDR3 DNA reads TGTGCCATCGCCGGGACAGGGTATACCAATGAGCAGTTCTTC. This sequence encodes CAIAGTGYTNEQFF.

This clonotype was seen a handful of times. V gene TRBV3-1 combines with J gene TRBJ2-3; D might be TRBD2 (7 bases). This CDR3 is built from 15 residues. Trimming shortened V by 4 bases and J by 5 bases, and 16 bases separated the two germline ends. Germline lookup yields CDR1 LGHDT and CDR2 YNNKEL (reference sequence). CDR3 nucleotides: TGTGCCAGCAGCCGAGGTGGGGGGGCTGGAGATACGCAGTATTTT. This gives the protein CASSRGGGAGDTQYF.

J is TRBJ2-7 and V is TRBV24-1; D is unresolved. The germline CDR1 and CDR2 sequences are KGHDR and SFDVKD. Deletions cut 5 bases from V and 6 bases from J, with 10 bases between. CDR3 size: 12 residues. This CDR3 is CATSVSLSEQYV. The CDR3 nucleotides are TGTGCCACCAGTGTATCCCTTTCCGAGCAGTACGTC.

The V and J genes are TRBV29-1 and TRBJ2-3, with D uncertain. The germline V gene has CDR1 SQVTM and CDR2 ANQGSEA. This CDR3 is 12 amino acids long. V shed 2 bases and J shed 5 bases, with 8 bases lying between them. This CDR3 is CSVEWGQDTQYF. The DNA of the CDR3 is TGCAGCGTTGAATGGGGTCAAGATACGCAGTATTTT.

The chain carries TRBV2 and TRBJ1-4, with D possibly TRBD1 on 6 matching bases. The CDR3 contains 15 residues. V lost 6 bases to trimming and J lost 4 bases, with 15 bases between them. The germline V gene encodes CDR1 SNHLY and CDR2 FYNNEI. This CDR3 is CASRPRTDFNEKLFF. The CDR3 nucleotides are TGTGCCAGCAGGCCCAGGACAGATTTTAATGAAAAACTGTTTTTT.

As regards this clonotype: It may be a read error: a sequence one base away is much more abundant. This sequence joins TRBV29-1 and TRBJ2-7, with D perhaps matching TRBD1 (6 bases). This CDR3 contains 13 residues. Trimming removed 4 bases from V and 6 bases from J, with 16 bases in between. The germline CDR1 and CDR2 sequences are SQVTM and ANQGSEA. The CDR3 region is CSVGQEEPCEQYF. The CDR3 DNA reads TGCAGCGTTGGACAGGAGGAACCCTGCGAGCAGTACTTC.